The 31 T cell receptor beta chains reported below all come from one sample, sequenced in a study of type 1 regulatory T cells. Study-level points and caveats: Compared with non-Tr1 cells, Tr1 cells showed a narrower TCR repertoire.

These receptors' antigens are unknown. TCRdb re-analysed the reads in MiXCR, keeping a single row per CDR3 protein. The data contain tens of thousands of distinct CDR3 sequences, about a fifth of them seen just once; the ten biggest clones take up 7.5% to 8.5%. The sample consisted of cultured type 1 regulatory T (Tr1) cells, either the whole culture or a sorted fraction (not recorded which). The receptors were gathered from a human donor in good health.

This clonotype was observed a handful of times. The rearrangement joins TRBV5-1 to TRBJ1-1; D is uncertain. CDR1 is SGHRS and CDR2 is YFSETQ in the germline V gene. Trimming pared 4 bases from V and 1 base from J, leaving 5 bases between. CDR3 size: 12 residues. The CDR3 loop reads CASSAQNTEAFF. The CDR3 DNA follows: TGCGCCAGCAGCGCGCAGAACACTGAAGCTTTCTTT.

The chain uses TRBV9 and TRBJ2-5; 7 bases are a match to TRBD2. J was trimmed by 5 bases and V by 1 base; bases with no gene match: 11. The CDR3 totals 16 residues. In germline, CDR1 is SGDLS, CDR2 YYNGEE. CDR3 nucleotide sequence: TGTGCCAGCAGCGTACGGGCGGGAGAAGCGGGGGAGACCCAGTACTTC. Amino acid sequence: CASSVRAGEAGETQYF.

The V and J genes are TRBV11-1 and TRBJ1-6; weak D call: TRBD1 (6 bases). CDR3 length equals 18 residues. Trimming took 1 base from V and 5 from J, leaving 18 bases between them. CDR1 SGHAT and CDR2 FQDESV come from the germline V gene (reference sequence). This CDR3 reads CASSLEPGRGAHNSPLHF. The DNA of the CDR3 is TGTGCCAGCAGCTTAGAACCCGGCCGGGGGGCGCATAATTCACCCCTCCACTTT.

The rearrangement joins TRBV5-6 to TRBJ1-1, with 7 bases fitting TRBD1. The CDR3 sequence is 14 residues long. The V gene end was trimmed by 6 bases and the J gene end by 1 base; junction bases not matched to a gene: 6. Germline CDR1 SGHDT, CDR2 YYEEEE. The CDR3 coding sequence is TGTGCCAGCACCATGACAGGGTGGAACACTGAAGCTTTCTTT. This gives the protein CASTMTGWNTEAFF. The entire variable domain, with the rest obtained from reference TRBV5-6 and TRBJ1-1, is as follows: DAGVTQSPTHLIKTRGQQVTLRCSPKSGHDTVSWYQQALGQGPQFIFQYYEEEERQRGNFPDRFSGHQFPNYSSELNVNALLLGDSALYLCASTMTGWNTEAFFGQGTRLTVV.

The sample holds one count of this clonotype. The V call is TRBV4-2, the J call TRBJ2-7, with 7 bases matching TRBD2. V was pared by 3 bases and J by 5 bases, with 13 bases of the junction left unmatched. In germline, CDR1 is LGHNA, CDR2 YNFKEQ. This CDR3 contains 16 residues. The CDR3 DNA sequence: TGTGCCAGCAGCCAGTCCCTCCGGGGGAGGGCCGACGAGCAGTACTTC. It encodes CASSQSLRGRADEQYF.

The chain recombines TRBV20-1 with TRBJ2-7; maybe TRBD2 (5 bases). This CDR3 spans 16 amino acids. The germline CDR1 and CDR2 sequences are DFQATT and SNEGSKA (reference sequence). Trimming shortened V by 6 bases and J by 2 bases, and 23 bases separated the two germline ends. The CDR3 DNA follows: TGCAGTGCCGATATTAAGAGGGCTAGCAGAACCTACGAGCAGTACTTC. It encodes CSADIKRASRTYEQYF.

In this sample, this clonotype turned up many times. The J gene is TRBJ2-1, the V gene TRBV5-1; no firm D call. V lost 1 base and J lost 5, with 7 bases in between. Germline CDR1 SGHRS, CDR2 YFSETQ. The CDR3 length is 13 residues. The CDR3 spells CASSLYQDNEQFF. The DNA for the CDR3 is TGCGCCAGCAGCTTGTATCAGGACAATGAGCAGTTCTTC.

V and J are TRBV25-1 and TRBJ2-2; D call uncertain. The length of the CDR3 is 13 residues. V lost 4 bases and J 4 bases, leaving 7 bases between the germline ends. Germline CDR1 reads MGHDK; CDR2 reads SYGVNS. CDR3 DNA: TGTGCCAGCAGTGCCTACAGCACCGGGGAGCTGTTTTTT. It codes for CASSAYSTGELFF.

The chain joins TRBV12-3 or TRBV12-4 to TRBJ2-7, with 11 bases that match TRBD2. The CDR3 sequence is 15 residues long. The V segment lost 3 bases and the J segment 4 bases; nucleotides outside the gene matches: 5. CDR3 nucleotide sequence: TGTGCCAGCAGTTTCAGAACTAGCGGGAGTTACGAGCAGTACTTC. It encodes CASSFRTSGSYEQYF.

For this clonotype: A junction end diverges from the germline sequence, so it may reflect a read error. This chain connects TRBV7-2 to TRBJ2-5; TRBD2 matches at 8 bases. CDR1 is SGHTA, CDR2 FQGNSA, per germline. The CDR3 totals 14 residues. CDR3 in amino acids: CASSLMLAGSLENF. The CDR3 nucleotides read TGTGCCAGCAGCTTGATGCTAGCGGGCTCCCTCGAAAACTTC.

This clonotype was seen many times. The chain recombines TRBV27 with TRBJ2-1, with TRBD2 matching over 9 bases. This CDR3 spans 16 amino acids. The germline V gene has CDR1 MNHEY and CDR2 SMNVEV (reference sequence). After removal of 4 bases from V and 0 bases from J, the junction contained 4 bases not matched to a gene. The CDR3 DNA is TGTGCCAGCAGTTCAATTAGCGGGAGCTCCTACAATGAGCAGTTCTTC. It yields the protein CASSSISGSSYNEQFF.

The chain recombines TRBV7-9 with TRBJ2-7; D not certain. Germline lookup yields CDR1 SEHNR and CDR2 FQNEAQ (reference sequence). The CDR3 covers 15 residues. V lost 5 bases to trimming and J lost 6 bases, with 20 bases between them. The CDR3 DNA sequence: TGTGCCAGCAGCGAAGGATCTATCCCAGGTGGCGAGCAGTACTTC. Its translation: CASSEGSIPGGEQYF.

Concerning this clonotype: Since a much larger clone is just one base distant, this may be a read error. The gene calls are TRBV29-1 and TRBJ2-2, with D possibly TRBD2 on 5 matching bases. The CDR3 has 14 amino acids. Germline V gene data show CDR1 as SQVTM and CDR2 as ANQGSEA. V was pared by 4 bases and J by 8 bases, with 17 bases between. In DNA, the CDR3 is TGCAGCGTTGGGCCCGGACTCCACATAGGGGAGCTGTTTTTT. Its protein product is CSVGPGLHIGELFF.

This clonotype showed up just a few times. Here the CDR3 DNA reads TGTGCCAGCAGTGAGAGGACAGGGGTCACTGAAGCTTTCTTT. Encoded protein: CASSERTGVTEAFF. The chain joins TRBV6-1 to TRBJ1-1; 9 positions match TRBD1. In germline, CDR1 is MNHNS, CDR2 SASEGT. The CDR3 consists of 14 residues. J gave up 4 bases and V 3 bases, and 3 bases lay outside the gene matches.

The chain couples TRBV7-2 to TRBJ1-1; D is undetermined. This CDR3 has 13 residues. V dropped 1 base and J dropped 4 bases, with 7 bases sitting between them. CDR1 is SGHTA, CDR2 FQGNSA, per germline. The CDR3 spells CASSLVPFTEAFF. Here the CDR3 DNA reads TGTGCCAGCAGCTTAGTCCCATTCACTGAAGCTTTCTTT.

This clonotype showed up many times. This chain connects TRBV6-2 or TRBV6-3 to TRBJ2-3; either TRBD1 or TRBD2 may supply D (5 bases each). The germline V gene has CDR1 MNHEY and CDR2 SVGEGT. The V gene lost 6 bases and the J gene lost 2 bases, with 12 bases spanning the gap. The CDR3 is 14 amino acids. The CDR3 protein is CASSRGRNTDTQYF. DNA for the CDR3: TGTGCCAGCAGCCGGGGACGGAACACAGATACGCAGTATTTT.

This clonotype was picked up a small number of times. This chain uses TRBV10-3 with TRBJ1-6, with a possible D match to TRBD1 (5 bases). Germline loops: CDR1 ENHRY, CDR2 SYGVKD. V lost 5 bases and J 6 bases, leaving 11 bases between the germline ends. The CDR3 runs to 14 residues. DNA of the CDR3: TGTGCCATCAGTCTCAAGGGGAGTAATTCACCCCTCCACTTT. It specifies CAISLKGSNSPLHF.

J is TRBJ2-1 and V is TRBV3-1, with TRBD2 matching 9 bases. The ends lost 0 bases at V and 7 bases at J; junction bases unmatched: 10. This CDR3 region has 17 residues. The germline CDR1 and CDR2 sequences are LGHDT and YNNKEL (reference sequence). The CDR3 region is CASSQENPSGGRNEQFF. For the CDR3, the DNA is TGTGCCAGCAGCCAAGAAAATCCCAGCGGGGGGAGGAATGAGCAGTTCTTC.

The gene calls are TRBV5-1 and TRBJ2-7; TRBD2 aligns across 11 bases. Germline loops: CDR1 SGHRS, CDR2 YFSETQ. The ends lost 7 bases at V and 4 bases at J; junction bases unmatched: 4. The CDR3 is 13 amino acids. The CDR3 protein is CASAGTSGYEQYF. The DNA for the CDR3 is TGCGCCAGCGCCGGGACTAGCGGATACGAGCAGTACTTC.

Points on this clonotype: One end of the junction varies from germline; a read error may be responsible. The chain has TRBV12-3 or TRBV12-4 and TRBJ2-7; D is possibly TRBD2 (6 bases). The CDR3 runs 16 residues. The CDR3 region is CASSLYGTAGSYEQNF. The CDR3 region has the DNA TGTGCCAGCAGTTTATACGGGACTGCGGGCTCCTACGAGCAGAACTTC.

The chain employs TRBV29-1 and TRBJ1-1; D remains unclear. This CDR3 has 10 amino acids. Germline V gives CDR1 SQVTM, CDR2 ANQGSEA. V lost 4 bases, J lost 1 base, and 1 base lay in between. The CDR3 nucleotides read TGCAGCGTTGCGAACACTGAAGCTTTCTTT. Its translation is CSVANTEAFF.

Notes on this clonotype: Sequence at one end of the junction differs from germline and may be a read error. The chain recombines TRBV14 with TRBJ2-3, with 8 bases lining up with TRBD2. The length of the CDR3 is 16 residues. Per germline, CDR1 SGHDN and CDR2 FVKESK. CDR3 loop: CASSRPGGAGTDTQYF. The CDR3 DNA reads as TGCGCCAGCAGCCGCCCCGGGGGGGCGGGCACAGATACGCAGTATTTT.

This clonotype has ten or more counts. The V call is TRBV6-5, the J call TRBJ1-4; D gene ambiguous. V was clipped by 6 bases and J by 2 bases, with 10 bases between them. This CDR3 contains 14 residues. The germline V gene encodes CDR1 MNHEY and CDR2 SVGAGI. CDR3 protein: CASRLSSTNEKLFF. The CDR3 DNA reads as TGTGCCAGCAGATTATCTTCGACTAATGAAAAACTGTTTTTT.

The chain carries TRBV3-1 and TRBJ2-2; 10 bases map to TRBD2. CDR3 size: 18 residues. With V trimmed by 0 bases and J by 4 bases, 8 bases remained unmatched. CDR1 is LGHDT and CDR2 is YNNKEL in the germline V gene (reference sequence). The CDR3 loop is CASSQDGGLAGVTGELFF. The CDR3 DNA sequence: TGTGCCAGCAGCCAAGATGGAGGTCTAGCGGGAGTCACCGGGGAGCTGTTTTTT.

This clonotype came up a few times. The CDR3 sequence: CSAWAEGVPSYNEQFF. In DNA form, the CDR3 reads TGCAGTGCTTGGGCGGAGGGGGTGCCCTCCTACAATGAGCAGTTCTTC. The gene calls are TRBV20-1 and TRBJ2-1, with D possibly being TRBD1 or TRBD2 (6 bases each). Between the trimmed V and J ends, which lost 5 bases and 0 bases, there was a span of 17 bases. Germline V gives CDR1 DFQATT, CDR2 SNEGSKA (reference sequence). This CDR3 is built from 16 residues.

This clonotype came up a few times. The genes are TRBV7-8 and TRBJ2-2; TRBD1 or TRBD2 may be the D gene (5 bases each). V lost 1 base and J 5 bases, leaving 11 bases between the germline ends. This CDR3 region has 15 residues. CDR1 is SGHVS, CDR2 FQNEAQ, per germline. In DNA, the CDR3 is TGTGCCAGCAGCTTAGAGTCTTGGGGGACCGGGGAGCTGTTTTTT. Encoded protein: CASSLESWGTGELFF.

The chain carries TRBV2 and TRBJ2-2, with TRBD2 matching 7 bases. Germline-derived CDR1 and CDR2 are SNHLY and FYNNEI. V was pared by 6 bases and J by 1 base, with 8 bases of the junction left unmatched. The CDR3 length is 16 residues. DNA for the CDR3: TGTGCCAGCAGCAAACTAGCGTCAGGGAACACCGGGGAGCTGTTTTTT. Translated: CASSKLASGNTGELFF.

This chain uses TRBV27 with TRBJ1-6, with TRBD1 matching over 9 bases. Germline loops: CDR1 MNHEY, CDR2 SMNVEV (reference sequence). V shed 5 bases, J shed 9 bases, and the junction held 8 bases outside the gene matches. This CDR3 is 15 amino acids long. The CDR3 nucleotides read TGTGCCAGCAGTCTCTCGGGGACAGGGCCTTCACCCCTCCACTTT. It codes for CASSLSGTGPSPLHF.

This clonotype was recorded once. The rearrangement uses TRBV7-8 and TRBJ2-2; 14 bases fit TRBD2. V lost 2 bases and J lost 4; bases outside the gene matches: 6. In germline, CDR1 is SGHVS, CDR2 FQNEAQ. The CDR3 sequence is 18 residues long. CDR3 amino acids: CASSLIGTSGSSTGELFF. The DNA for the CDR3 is TGTGCCAGCAGCTTAATCGGGACTAGCGGGAGTAGCACCGGGGAGCTGTTTTTT.

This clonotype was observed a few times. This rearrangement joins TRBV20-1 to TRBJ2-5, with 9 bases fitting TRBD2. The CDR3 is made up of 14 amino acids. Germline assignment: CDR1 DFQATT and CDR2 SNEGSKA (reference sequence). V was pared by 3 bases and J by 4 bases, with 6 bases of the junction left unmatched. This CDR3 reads CSASDGGRAETQYF. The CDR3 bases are TGCAGTGCTAGTGATGGCGGGAGGGCAGAGACCCAGTACTTC.

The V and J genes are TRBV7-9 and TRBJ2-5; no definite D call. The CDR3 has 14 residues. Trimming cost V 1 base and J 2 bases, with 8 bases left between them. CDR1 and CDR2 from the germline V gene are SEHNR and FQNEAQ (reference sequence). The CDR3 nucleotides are TGTGCCAGCAGCTTAGGCGGCGGACAAGAGACCCAGTACTTC. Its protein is CASSLGGGQETQYF.